This TCR beta chain was obtained from a study of T cell responses to AZD1222 COVID-19 vaccine. Study-wide results and limits: Elevations in Spike-specific TCR breadth and depth followed administration of two AZD1222 doses. Researchers took repertoire samples only after the peak T cell response had come. Most donors were white British, females outnumbered males, and clonal diversity was possibly underestimated. Unmutated regions of variants are reportedly targeted by nearly half of spike-specific TCRs.

The repertoire was sequenced with immunoSEQ multiplex PCR; TCRdb's copy has only in-frame clones and lacks some. This table holds 85,000 to 100,000 clones, roughly 90% found once. Per germline, CDR1 SGHRS and CDR2 YFSETQ. This CDR3 has 20 amino acids. V was clipped by 4 bases and J by 3 bases, with 32 bases between them. Notes on this clone: What it binds is not known.

This sequence originates from an adult in good health. The specimen comprised peripheral blood, sampled on day 0 of AZD1222 vaccination. The V call is TRBV5-1, the J call TRBJ2-7; weak D call: TRBD2 (5 bases). CDR3 DNA sequence: TGCGCCAGCAGCCCATCAGGAGGAGGCCTGCCCGGAGCCGGCTACTACGAGCAGTACTTC. Translation gives CASSPSGGGLPGAGYYEQYF.